This TCR beta chain was sequenced during a study of T cell changes during pregnancy in multiple sclerosis. Trimming took 2 bases from V and 7 from J, leaving 10 bases between them. The CDR3 length is 13 residues. Germline V gives CDR1 SGDLS, CDR2 YYNGEE. The repertoire was sequenced with immunoSEQ multiplex PCR; TCRdb's copy has only in-frame clones and lacks some. The sample has some 50,000 clones; 85% to 90% are singletons. This specimen was peripheral blood, taken in the first trimester of pregnancy. The receptor was isolated from a female donor in good health, enrolled as a control in a pregnancy study. The gene calls are TRBV9 and TRBJ2-1; D is possibly TRBD1 (5 bases). CDR3 residues: CASSVGRANEQFF. The CDR3 nucleotides are TGTGCCAGCAGCGTCGGCAGGGCGAATGAGCAGTTCTTC. Looking up the rest from reference TRBV9 and TRBJ2-1 gives the full variable domain: DSGVTQTPKHLITATGQRVTLRCSPRSGDLSVYWYQQSLDQGLQFLIQYYNGEERAKGNILERFSAQQFPDLHSELNLSSLELGDSALYFCASSVGRANEQFFGPGTRLTVL.